Reported below is one T cell receptor (beta chain). This sample is part of a study of cytomegalovirus exposure and HLA in healthy donors. Vbeta (60) and Jbeta (13) primers were used in the PCR. Sequenced by immunoSEQ multiplex PCR; TCRdb stores in-frame clones only, minus some. The sample lists over 120,000 clones; approximately 80% were seen once. The TCR sequence derives from a male donor in good health and CMV-seronegative. The sequenced sample consisted of PBMCs.

DNA for the CDR3: TGTGCCAGCAGTGAATCGTCCCTCCTAGGCAACGAGCAGTACTTC. It encodes CASSESSLLGNEQYF. The V and J genes are TRBV25-1 and TRBJ2-7; D remains unclear. CDR1 is MGHDK, CDR2 SYGVNS, per germline. V shed 1 base and J shed 5 bases, with 15 bases lying between them. The CDR3 is made up of 15 amino acids.